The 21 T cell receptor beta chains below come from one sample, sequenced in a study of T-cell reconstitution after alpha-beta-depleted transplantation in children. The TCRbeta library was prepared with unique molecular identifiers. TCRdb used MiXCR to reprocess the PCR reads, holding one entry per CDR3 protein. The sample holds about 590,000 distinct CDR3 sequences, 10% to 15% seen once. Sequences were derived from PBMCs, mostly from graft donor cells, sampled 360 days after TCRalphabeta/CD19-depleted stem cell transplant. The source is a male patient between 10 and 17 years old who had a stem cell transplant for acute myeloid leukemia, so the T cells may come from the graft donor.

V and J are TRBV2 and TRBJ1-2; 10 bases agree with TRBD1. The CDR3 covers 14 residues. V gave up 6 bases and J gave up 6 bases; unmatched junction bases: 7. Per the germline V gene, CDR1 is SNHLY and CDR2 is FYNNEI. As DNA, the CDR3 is TGTGCCAGCAGGGAGGGACAGGGGTCCGATGGCTACACCTTC. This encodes CASREGQGSDGYTF.

This chain's CDR3 is CASSTAALGSYNEQFF. For the CDR3, the DNA is TGTGCCAGCAGCACTGCCGCACTCGGCTCCTACAATGAGCAGTTCTTC. The rearrangement joins TRBV7-9 to TRBJ2-1; D gene uncertain. CDR1 and CDR2 (germline): SEHNR, FQNEAQ (reference sequence). CDR3 size: 16 residues. V lost 5 bases to trimming and J lost 0 bases, with 14 bases between them.

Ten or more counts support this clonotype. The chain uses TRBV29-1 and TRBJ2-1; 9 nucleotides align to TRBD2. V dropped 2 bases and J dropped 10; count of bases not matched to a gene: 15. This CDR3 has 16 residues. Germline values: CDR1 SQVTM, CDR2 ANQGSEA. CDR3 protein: CSVERLAGIKWGEQFF. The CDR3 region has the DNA TGCAGCGTTGAAAGGCTAGCGGGAATTAAATGGGGGGAGCAGTTCTTC.

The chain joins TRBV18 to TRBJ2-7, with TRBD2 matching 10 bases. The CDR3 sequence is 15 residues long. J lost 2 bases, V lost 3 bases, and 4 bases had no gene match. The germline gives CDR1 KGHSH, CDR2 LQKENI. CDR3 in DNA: TGTGCCAGCTCACCCCTAGCGGGAGTAGCCTACGAGCAGTACTTC. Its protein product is CASSPLAGVAYEQYF.

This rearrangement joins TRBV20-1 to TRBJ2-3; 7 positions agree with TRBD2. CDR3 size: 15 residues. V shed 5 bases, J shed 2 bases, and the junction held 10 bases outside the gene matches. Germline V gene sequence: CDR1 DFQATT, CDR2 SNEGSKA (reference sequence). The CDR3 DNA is TGCAGTGCTTATATAGCGGGTCCCGACACAGATACGCAGTATTTT. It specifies CSAYIAGPDTDTQYF.

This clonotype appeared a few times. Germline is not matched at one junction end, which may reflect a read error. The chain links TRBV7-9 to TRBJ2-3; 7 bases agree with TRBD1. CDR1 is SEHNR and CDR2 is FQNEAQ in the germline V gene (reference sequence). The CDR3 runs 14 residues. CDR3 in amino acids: CASSATGQNLGVGF. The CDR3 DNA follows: TGTGCCAGCAGCGCTACGGGACAGAATCTCGGAGTGGGTTTT.

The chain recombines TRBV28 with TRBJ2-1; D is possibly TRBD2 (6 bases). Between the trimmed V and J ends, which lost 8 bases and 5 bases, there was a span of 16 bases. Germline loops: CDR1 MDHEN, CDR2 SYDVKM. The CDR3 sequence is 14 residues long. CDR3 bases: TGTGCCAGCGCTTGGGGGGTGGGGAACAATGAGCAGTTCTTC. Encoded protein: CASAWGVGNNEQFF.

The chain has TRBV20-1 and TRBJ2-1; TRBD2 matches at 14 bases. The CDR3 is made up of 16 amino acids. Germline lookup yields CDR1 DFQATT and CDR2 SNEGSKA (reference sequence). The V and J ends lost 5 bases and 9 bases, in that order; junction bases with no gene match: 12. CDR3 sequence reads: CSALPPGLAGASEQFF. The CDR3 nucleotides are TGCAGTGCTTTACCCCCGGGACTAGCGGGAGCGTCTGAGCAGTTCTTC.

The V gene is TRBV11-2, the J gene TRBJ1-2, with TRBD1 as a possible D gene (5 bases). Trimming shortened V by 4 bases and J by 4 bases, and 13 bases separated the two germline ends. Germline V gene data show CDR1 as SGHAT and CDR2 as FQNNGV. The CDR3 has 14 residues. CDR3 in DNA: TGTGCCAGCAGCTCCCTCGGGAGGGGCTATGGCTACACCTTC. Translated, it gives CASSSLGRGYGYTF.

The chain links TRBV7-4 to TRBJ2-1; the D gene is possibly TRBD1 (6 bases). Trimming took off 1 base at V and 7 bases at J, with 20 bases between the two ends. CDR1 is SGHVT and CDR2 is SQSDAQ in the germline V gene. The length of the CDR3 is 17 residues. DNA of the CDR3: TGTGCCAGCAGCTTAGGAGGGGTACAGGGCAGTAGAAATGAGCAGTTCTTC. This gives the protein CASSLGGVQGSRNEQFF.

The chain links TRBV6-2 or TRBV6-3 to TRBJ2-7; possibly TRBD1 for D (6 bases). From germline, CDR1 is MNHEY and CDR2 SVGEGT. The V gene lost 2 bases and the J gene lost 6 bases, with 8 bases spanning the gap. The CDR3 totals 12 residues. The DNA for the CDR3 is TGTGCCAGCAGTTACAGAGGGGGCGAGCAGTACTTC. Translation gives CASSYRGGEQYF.

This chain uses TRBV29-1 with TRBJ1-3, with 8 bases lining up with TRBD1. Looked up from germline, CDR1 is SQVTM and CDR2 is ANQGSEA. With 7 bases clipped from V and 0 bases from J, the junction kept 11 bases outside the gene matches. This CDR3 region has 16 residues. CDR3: CSALGTGQSSGNTIYF. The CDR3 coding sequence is TGCAGCGCCCTGGGGACAGGCCAGAGCTCTGGAAACACCATATATTTT.

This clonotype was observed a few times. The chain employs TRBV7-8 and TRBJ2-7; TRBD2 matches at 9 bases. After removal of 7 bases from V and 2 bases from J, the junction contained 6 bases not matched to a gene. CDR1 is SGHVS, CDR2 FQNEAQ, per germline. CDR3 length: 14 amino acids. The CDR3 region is CASKAAGGPYEQYF. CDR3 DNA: TGTGCCAGCAAGGCGGCGGGAGGGCCCTACGAGCAGTACTTC.

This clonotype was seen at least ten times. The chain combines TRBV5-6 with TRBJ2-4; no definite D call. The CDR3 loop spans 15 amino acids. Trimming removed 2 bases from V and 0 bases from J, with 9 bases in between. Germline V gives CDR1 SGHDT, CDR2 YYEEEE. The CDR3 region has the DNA TGTGCCAGCAGCTTAACTATCGTAGCCAAAAACATTCAGTACTTC. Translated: CASSLTIVAKNIQYF.

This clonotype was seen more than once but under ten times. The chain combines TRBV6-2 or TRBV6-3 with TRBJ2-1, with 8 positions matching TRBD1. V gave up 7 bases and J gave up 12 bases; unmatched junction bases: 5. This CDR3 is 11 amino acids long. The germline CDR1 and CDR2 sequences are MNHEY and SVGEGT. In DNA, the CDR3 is TGTGCCAGCACCTCCGGGACAGGGCAGTTCTTC. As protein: CASTSGTGQFF.

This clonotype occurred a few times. CDR3 coding DNA: TGTGCCAGCAGCCACAGCAACACTGAAGCTTTCTTT. Translating it yields CASSHSNTEAFF. The chain employs TRBV7-3 and TRBJ1-1; no clear D gene. CDR3 length: 12 residues. The ends were cut back, 5 bases at V and 2 bases at J, with 6 bases in the middle. Germline lookup yields CDR1 SGHTA and CDR2 FQGTGA. Using reference TRBV7-3 and TRBJ1-1 for the parts outside the CDR3, the full variable domain is GAGVSQTPSNKVTEKGKYVELRCDPISGHTALYWYRQSLGQGPEFLIYFQGTGAADDSGLPNDRFFAVRPEGSVSTLKIQRTERGDSAVYLCASSHSNTEAFFGQGTRLTVV.

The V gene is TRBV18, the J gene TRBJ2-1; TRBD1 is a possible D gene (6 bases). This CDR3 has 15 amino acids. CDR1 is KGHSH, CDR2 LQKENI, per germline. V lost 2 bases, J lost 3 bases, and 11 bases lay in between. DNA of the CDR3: TGTGCCAGCTCACCAAGTCCAGGGGACTACAATGAGCAGTTCTTC. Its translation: CASSPSPGDYNEQFF.

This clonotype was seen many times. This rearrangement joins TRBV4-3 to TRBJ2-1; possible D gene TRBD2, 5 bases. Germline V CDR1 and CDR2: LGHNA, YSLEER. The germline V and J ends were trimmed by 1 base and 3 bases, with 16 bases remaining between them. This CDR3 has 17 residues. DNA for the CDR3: TGCGCCAGCAGCCAAGTCCAAACTAGGCCAATCTACAATGAGCAGTTCTTC. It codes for CASSQVQTRPIYNEQFF.

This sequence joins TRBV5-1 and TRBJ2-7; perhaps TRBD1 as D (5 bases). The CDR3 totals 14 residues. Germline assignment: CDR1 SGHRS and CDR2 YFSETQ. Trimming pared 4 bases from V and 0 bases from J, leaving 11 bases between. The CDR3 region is CASSLQATSYEQYF. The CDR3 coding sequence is TGCGCCAGCAGCCTACAGGCGACCTCCTACGAGCAGTACTTC.

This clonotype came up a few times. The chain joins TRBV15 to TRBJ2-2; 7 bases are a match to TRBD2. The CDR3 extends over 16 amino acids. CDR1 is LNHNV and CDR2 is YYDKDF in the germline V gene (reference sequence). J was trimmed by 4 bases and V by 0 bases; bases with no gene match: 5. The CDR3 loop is CATSRERLAGTGELFF. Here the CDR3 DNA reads TGTGCCACCAGCAGAGAAAGACTAGCTGGCACCGGGGAGCTGTTTTTT.

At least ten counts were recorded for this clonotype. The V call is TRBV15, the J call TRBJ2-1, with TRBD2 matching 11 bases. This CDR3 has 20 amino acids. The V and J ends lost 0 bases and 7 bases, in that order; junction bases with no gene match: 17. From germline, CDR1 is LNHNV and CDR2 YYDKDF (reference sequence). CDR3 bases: TGTGCCACCAGCAGAGATCCGATCCCCTTACTAGCGGGAGTGGGGAATGAGCAGTTCTTC. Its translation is CATSRDPIPLLAGVGNEQFF. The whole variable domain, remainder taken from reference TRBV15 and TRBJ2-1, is DAMVIQNPRYQVTQFGKPVTLSCSQTLNHNVMYWYQQKSSQAPKLLFHYYDKDFNNEADTPDNFQSRRPNTSFCFLDIRSPGLGDTAMYLCATSRDPIPLLAGVGNEQFFGPGTRLTVL.